This T cell receptor beta chain was captured in a study of blood T cell repertoires in COVID-19. In the study overall: Sites across the United States, Italy and Spain contributed samples from acute and convalescent COVID-19. T cells, B-cell-depleted T cells, or PBMCs provided the cDNA or gDNA that served as material.

V gave up 0 bases and J gave up 3 bases; unmatched junction bases: 5. CDR1 is SGDLS, CDR2 YYNGEE, per germline. The CDR3 is 16 amino acids. In the authors' workflow: For nucleated cells, counts were estimated from reference gene primer amplification. The repertoire was sequenced with immunoSEQ multiplex PCR; TCRdb's copy has only in-frame clones and lacks some. From that table come the V and J calls and clone size; the DNA was used to work out D and trimming. The table shows about 150,000 clones, with around 79% occurring only once. This clone appeared a few times. Sequencing used peripheral blood. The chain is built from TRBV9 and TRBJ1-5, with 8 nucleotides matching TRBD1. The TCR comes from an elderly man with acute or convalescent COVID-19. CDR3 loop: CASSVGTGNFNQPQHF. The DNA for the CDR3 is TGTGCCAGCAGCGTAGGGACAGGGAACTTCAATCAGCCCCAGCATTTT.